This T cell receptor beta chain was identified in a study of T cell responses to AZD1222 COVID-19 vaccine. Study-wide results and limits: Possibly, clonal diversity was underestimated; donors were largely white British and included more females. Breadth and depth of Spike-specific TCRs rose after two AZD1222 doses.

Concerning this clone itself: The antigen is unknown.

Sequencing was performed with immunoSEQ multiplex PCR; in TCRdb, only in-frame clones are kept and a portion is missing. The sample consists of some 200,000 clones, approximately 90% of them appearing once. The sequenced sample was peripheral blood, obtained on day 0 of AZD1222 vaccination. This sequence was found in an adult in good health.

CDR3: CAWSRGQGINEQFF. The CDR3 nucleotides are TGTGCCTGGAGTAGGGGACAGGGGATCAATGAGCAGTTCTTC. The chain couples TRBV30 to TRBJ2-1, with 10 nucleotides matching TRBD1. Losses at the gene ends were 2 bases for V and 6 bases for J; bases not matched to a gene: 4. The CDR3 runs 14 residues. Germline V gives CDR1 GTSNPN, CDR2 SVGIG (reference sequence).